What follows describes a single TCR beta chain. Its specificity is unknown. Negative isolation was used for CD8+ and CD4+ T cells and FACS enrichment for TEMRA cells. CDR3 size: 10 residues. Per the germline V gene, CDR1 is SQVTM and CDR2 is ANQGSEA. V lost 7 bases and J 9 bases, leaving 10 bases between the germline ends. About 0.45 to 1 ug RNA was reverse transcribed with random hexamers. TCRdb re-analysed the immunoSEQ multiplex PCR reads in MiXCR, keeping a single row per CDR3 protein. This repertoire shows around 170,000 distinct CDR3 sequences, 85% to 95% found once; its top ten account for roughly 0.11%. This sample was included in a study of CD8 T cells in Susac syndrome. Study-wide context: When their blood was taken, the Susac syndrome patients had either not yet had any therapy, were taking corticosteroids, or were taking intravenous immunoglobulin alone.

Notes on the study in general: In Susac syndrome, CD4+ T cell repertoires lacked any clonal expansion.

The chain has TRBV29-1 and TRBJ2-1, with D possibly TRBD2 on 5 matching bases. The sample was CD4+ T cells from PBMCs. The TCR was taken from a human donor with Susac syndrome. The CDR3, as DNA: TGCAGCGCCGAGGGCAGTGAGCAGTTCTTC. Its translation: CSAEGSEQFF.